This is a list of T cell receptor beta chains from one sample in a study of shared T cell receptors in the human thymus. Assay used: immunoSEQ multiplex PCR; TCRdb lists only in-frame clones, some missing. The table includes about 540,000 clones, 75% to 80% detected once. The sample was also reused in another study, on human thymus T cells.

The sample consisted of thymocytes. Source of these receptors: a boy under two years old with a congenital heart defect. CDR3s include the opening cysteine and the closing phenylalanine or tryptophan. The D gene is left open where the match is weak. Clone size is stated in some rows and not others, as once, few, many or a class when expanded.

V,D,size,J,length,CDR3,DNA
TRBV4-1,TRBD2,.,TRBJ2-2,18,CASSPGTSGSEDTGELFF,TGCGCCAGCAGCCCCGGGACTAGCGGGAGTGAGGACACCGGGGAGCTGTTTTTT
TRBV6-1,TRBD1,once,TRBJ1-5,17,CASSGPGQGGSNQPQHF,TGTGCCAGCAGTGGACCGGGACAGGGAGGGAGCAATCAGCCCCAGCATTTT
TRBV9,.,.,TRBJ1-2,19,CASRRPWHGDPSDDYGYTF,TGTGCCAGCAGGAGACCGTGGCACGGGGATCCATCCGATGACTATGGCTACACCTTC
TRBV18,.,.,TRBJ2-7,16,CASSPRHYCPLHEQYF,TGTGCCAGCTCACCCCGTCACTATTGTCCTCTCCACGAGCAGTACTTC
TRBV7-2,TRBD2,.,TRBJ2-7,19,CASSLSRGLAPASSYEQYF,TGTGCCAGCAGCTTATCTAGGGGACTAGCGCCCGCGAGCTCCTACGAGCAGTACTTC
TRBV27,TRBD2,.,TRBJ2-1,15,CASSGLAGRFNEQFF,TGTGCCAGCAGTGGACTAGCGGGAAGGTTTAATGAGCAGTTCTTC
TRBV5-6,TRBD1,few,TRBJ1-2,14,CASSTRTGAYGYTF,TGTGCCAGCAGCACCCGGACAGGGGCTTATGGCTACACCTTC
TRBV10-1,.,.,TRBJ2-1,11,CASSLDSQQFF,TGCGCCAGCAGTCTGGACAGCCAGCAGTTCTTC
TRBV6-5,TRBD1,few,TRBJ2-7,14,CASSEDRGRYEQYF,TGTGCCAGCAGTGAGGACAGGGGGCGTTACGAGCAGTACTTC
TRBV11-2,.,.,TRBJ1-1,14,CASRALARNTEAFF,TGTGCCAGCCGTGCTTTAGCCAGGAACACTGAAGCTTTCTTT
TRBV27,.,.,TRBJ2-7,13,CASSSLETYEQYF,TGTGCCAGCAGTTCTCTAGAGACCTACGAGCAGTACTTC
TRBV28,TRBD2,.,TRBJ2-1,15,CASSSSSGSYNEQFF,TGTGCCAGCAGCTCGTCTAGCGGCTCCTACAATGAGCAGTTCTTC
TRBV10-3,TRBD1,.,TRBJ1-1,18,CAISEPGQESRQDTEAFF,TGTGCCATCAGTGAGCCCGGACAGGAAAGTCGTCAGGACACTGAAGCTTTCTTT
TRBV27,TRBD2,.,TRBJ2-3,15,CASSLLGLGSDTQYF,TGTGCCAGCAGTTTACTAGGACTAGGATCAGATACGCAGTATTTT
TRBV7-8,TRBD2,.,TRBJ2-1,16,CASAQPGGGPYNEQFF,TGTGCCAGCGCCCAACCGGGAGGAGGTCCCTACAATGAGCAGTTCTTC
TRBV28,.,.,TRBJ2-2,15,CASSVPRNDTGELFF,TGTGCCAGCAGTGTCCCCAGGAACGACACCGGGGAGCTGTTTTTT
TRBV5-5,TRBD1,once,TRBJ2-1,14,CASSLQGRYNEQFF,TGTGCCAGCAGCTTACAGGGGCGGTACAATGAGCAGTTCTTC
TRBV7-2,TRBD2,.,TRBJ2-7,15,CASSLAASGSNEQYF,TGTGCCAGCAGCTTAGCGGCTAGCGGGAGCAACGAGCAGTACTTC
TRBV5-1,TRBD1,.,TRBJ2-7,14,CASSGGQGPYEQYF,TGCGCCAGCAGCGGGGGACAGGGACCCTACGAGCAGTACTTC
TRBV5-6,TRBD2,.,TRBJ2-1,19,CASSFSAHRGRTSGNEQFF,TGTGCCAGCAGCTTTTCCGCGCACAGGGGTCGGACTAGCGGTAATGAGCAGTTCTTC
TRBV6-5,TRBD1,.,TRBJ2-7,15,CATQGGQATRMEQYF,TGTGCCACGCAGGGGGGACAGGCGACGCGGATGGAGCAGTACTTC
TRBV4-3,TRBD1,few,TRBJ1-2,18,CASSQNFPGQDTYYGYTF,TGCGCCAGCAGCCAAAACTTTCCGGGACAGGACACGTACTATGGCTACACCTTC
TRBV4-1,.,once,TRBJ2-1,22,CASSQRVWGVEASVWDHNEQFF,TGCGCCAGCAGCCAACGTGTTTGGGGTGTTGAGGCTAGCGTTTGGGATCACAATGAGCAGTTCTTC
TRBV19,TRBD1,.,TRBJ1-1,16,CASSIDRGQGSAEAFF,TGTGCCAGTAGTATAGATCGGGGACAGGGTAGCGCTGAAGCTTTCTTT
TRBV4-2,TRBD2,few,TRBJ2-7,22,CASSQVKNVAGGPNVGSYEQYF,TGTGCCAGCAGCCAAGTCAAAAACGTAGCGGGAGGGCCTAATGTGGGGTCCTACGAGCAGTACTTC
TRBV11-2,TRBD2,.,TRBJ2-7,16,CASSFRPRLAAYEQYF,TGTGCCAGCAGCTTCCGCCCCAGACTAGCGGCCTACGAGCAGTACTTC
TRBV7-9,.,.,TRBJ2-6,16,CASSHRQSSGANVLTF,TGTGCCAGCAGCCATCGACAAAGCTCTGGGGCCAACGTCCTGACTTTC
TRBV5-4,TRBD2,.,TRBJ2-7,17,CASSLASGKGALYEQYF,TGTGCCAGCAGCTTGGCTAGCGGGAAGGGGGCCCTCTACGAGCAGTACTTC
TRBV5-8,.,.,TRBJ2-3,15,CASSLEGVNTDTQYF,TGTGCCAGCAGCTTGGAAGGGGTCAACACAGATACGCAGTATTTT
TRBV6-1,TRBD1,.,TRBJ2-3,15,CASSNTGVCTDTQYF,TGTGCCAGCAGTAACACAGGGGTTTGCACAGATACGCAGTATTTT
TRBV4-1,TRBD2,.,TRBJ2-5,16,CASARTLAGGQETQYF,TGCGCCAGTGCCCGGACGCTAGCGGGAGGACAAGAGACCCAGTACTTC
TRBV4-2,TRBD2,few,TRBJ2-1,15,CASSHPSGTYNEQFF,TGTGCCAGCAGCCACCCTAGCGGGACCTACAATGAGCAGTTCTTC
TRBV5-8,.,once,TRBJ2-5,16,CASSLRLPHEQETQYF,TGTGCCAGCAGCTTGAGACTTCCCCACGAACAAGAGACCCAGTACTTC
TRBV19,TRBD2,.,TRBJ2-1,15,CASSMRREGLNEQFF,TGTGCCAGTAGTATGAGGCGGGAGGGCCTTAATGAGCAGTTCTTC
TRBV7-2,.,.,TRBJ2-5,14,CASSAHFQAETQYF,TGTGCCAGCAGCGCACATTTCCAGGCGGAGACCCAGTACTTC
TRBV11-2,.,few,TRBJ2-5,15,CASRRPGTSQETQYF,TGTGCCAGCAGAAGACCCGGGACTTCTCAAGAGACCCAGTACTTC
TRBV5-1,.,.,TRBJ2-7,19,CASSFSGTGLIREGAEQYF,TGCGCCAGCAGCTTTTCCGGGACAGGGTTGATTCGGGAGGGGGCCGAGCAGTACTTC
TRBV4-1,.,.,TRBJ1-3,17,CASSQFITGIGGNTIYF,TGCGCCAGCAGCCAATTCATCACAGGGATTGGGGGAAACACCATATATTTT
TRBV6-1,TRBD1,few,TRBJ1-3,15,CASSVVRGLKNTIYF,TGTGCCAGCAGTGTTGTCAGGGGGCTGAAAAACACCATATATTTT
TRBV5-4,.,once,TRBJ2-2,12,CASSPRTGELFF,TGTGCCAGCAGCCCACGGACCGGGGAGCTGTTTTTT
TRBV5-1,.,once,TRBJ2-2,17,CASSSPSSGSNTGELFF,TGCGCCAGCAGCTCGCCAAGTAGCGGCTCGAACACCGGGGAGCTGTTTTTT
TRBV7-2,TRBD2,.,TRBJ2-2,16,CASSLPSGTSTGELFF,TGTGCCAGCAGCTTGCCCAGCGGGACTTCCACCGGGGAGCTGTTTTTT
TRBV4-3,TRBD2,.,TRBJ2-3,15,CASSQWVRETDTQYF,TGCGCCAGCAGCCAATGGGTGCGGGAGACCGATACGCAGTATTTT